These T cell receptor beta chains were read from a single sample in a study of T-cell reconstitution after alpha-beta-depleted transplantation in children. TCRdb analysed the PCR reads with MiXCR anew, one entry per CDR3 protein. This sample has about 610,000 distinct CDR3 sequences; roughly 27% occur once, and the top ten carry less than 40%. This specimen consisted of PBMCs, obtained before TCRalphabeta/CD19-depleted stem cell transplant. These receptors were collected from a boy under two years old with Wiskott-Aldrich syndrome, due to receive a stem cell transplant. Each CDR3 is given with its conserved first and last residue. A D gene is named only where the DNA matches it firmly. A clone size is listed for some rows: how often the clone was seen (once, few, many), or a class if it is expanded.

TRBJ1-3 TRBV4-1 - 16 - CASSQGAYGSGNTIYF TGCGCCAGCAGCCAAGGAGCCTACGGATCTGGAAACACCATATATTTT
TRBJ2-1 TRBV20-1 - 15 few CSAAGASALYNEQFF TGCAGTGCCGCGGGGGCTAGCGCCTTATACAATGAGCAGTTCTTC
TRBJ2-7 TRBV4-2 TRBD2 15 few CASSSQREYFYEQYF TGTGCCAGCAGCTCCCAGCGGGAGTACTTCTACGAGCAGTACTTC
TRBJ2-1 TRBV7-3 TRBD2 13 - CASSSDIAGEQFF TGTGCCAGCAGCTCGGATATAGCGGGGGAGCAGTTCTTC
TRBJ2-2 TRBV5-1 TRBD2 17 - CASSSWTSGVNTGELFF TGCGCCAGCAGCTCCTGGACTAGCGGGGTGAACACCGGGGAGCTGTTTTTT
TRBJ2-5 TRBV3-1 - 13 few CASSQDVEETQYF TGTGCCAGCAGCCAAGATGTAGAGGAGACCCAGTACTTC
TRBJ2-3 TRBV28 - 15 - CASSLYGPSTDTQYF TGTGCCAGCAGCTTATACGGACCTAGCACAGATACGCAGTATTTT
TRBJ1-2 TRBV20-1 - 12 - CSARRGDYGYTF TGCAGTGCTAGGCGGGGGGACTATGGCTACACCTTC
TRBJ2-7 TRBV7-2 TRBD1 14 - CASSYRDRGREQYF TGTGCCAGCAGCTACCGGGACAGGGGGCGCGAGCAGTACTTC
TRBJ1-1 TRBV29-1 - 13 - CSVSTGGGTEAFF TGCAGCGTTTCGACAGGAGGGGGCACTGAAGCTTTCTTT
TRBJ2-3 TRBV3-1 TRBD1 12 few CASRGQTDTQYF TGTGCCAGCCGGGGACAGACAGATACGCAGTATTTT
TRBJ2-5 TRBV4-1 TRBD2 16 few CASSHRSGRGTETQYF TGCGCCAGCAGCCACCGTAGCGGGAGGGGGACAGAGACCCAGTACTTC
TRBJ1-2 TRBV6-5 TRBD1 15 - CASSYKGQTIYGYTF TGTGCCAGCAGTTACAAGGGACAGACCATCTATGGCTACACCTTC
TRBJ2-3 TRBV3-1 - 16 - CASSQGVVLRADTQYF TGTGCCAGCAGCCAAGGGGTAGTCCTACGCGCAGATACGCAGTATTTT
TRBJ2-5 TRBV7-8 - 12 - CASSLAVKTQYF TGTGCCAGCAGCTTAGCCGTCAAGACCCAGTACTTC
TRBJ2-2 TRBV12-3/TRBV12-4 - 14 - CASSRGWNTGELFF TGTGCCAGCAGTCGGGGGTGGAACACCGGGGAGCTGTTTTTT
TRBJ1-2 TRBV12-3/TRBV12-4 - 14 - CASSLEAVSYGYTF TGTGCCAGCAGTTTAGAGGCGGTGAGCTATGGCTACACCTTC
TRBJ2-1 TRBV4-1 - 12 few CASTSAGNEQFF TGCGCCAGTACTAGTGCGGGCAATGAGCAGTTCTTC
TRBJ2-2 TRBV7-8 - 13 few CASSLRRGPELFF TGTGCCAGCAGCTTAAGAAGGGGTCCGGAGCTGTTTTTT
TRBJ1-3 TRBV7-9 - 15 few CASSLVSVTGNTIYF TGTGCCAGCAGCTTAGTCAGCGTAACTGGAAACACCATATATTTT
TRBJ2-5 TRBV29-1 - 12 few CSVAIDPETQYF TGCAGCGTCGCAATAGATCCAGAGACCCAGTACTTC
TRBJ2-2 TRBV4-2 TRBD2 16 - CASSRASGQVTGELFF TGTGCCAGCAGCCGGGCTAGCGGACAAGTAACCGGGGAGCTGTTTTTT
TRBJ2-1 TRBV5-1 TRBD2 17 - CASSRTSGLVRANEQFF TGCGCCAGCAGCCGTACTTCCGGACTAGTGAGGGCCAATGAGCAGTTCTTC
TRBJ2-7 TRBV30 - 16 - CAWSVQLLAGTYEQYF TGTGCCTGGAGTGTACAGTTGCTGGCCGGAACCTACGAGCAGTACTTC
TRBJ2-2 TRBV5-1 - 15 few CASSLEPGEVGELFF TGCGCCAGCAGCTTGGAACCAGGGGAGGTCGGGGAGCTGTTTTTT
TRBJ2-3 TRBV5-5 - 13 few CASSLEDTDTQYF TGTGCCAGCAGCTTGGAGGACACAGATACGCAGTATTTT
TRBJ2-3 TRBV7-3 - 16 few CASSLSAGWGTDTQYF TGTGCCAGCAGCTTAAGCGCTGGGTGGGGCACAGATACGCAGTATTTT
TRBJ2-3 TRBV12-3/TRBV12-4 - 16 - CASSFSIATSTDTQYF TGTGCCAGCAGTTTTTCCATAGCAACTAGCACAGATACGCAGTATTTT
TRBJ2-3 TRBV6-1 - 17 - CASSEAKRQVGTDTQYF TGTGCCAGCAGTGAAGCGAAGCGGCAAGTGGGGACAGATACGCAGTATTTT
TRBJ2-2 TRBV12-3/TRBV12-4 TRBD2 14 many CASSLAGVTGELFF TGTGCCAGCAGTTTGGCGGGGGTGACCGGGGAGCTGTTTTTT